These T cell receptor beta chains were read from a single sample in a study of low-dose radiotherapy and immunotherapy resistance in tumors. TCRdb analysed the reads with MiXCR anew, one entry per CDR3 protein. The sample records some 71,000 distinct CDR3 sequences, around 32% being singletons. The sequenced sample was PBMCs, obtained before treatment. The receptors were sampled from a female donor with ovarian cancer. The CDR3 runs from the conserved cysteine through the conserved F or W. The D gene is left open where the match is weak. Rows give clone size only sometimes, using once, few, many, or a class for an expanded clone.

d_call: NA; v_call: TRBV20-1; clone_size: few; j_call: TRBJ1-1; cdr3_nt: TGCAGTGCCATACAGGGTGACACTGAAGCTTTCTTT; cdr3_aa: CSAIQGDTEAFF
d_call: TRBD1; v_call: TRBV12-3/TRBV12-4; clone_size: NA; j_call: TRBJ1-5; cdr3_nt: TGTGCCAGCAGTTCAGACAGGGGCAATCAGCCCCAGCATTTT; cdr3_aa: CASSSDRGNQPQHF
d_call: NA; v_call: TRBV5-1; clone_size: many; j_call: TRBJ2-3; cdr3_nt: TGCGCCAGCAGCCTTCGGCTGAGCACAGATACGCAGTATTTT; cdr3_aa: CASSLRLSTDTQYF
d_call: NA; v_call: TRBV9; clone_size: many; j_call: TRBJ2-5; cdr3_nt: TGTGCCAGCAGCGTAGGGGTCGGGTGGGAAGAGACCCAGTACTTC; cdr3_aa: CASSVGVGWEETQYF
d_call: TRBD1; v_call: TRBV9; clone_size: many; j_call: TRBJ2-7; cdr3_nt: TGTGCCAGCAGCCCTACGGACAGGAGAAGCTCCTACGAGCAGTACTTC; cdr3_aa: CASSPTDRRSSYEQYF
d_call: NA; v_call: TRBV7-2; clone_size: many; j_call: TRBJ1-5; cdr3_nt: TGTGCCAGCAGCTTGGCTGTGGGTAGCAATCAGCCCCAGCATTTT; cdr3_aa: CASSLAVGSNQPQHF
d_call: NA; v_call: TRBV6-6; clone_size: many; j_call: TRBJ2-5; cdr3_nt: TGTGCCAGCAGCGAGGGGCTTGGAAAGACCCAGTACTTC; cdr3_aa: CASSEGLGKTQYF
d_call: NA; v_call: TRBV5-1; clone_size: NA; j_call: TRBJ1-2; cdr3_nt: TGCGCCAGCAGCCGTTCTGGGGATAACTATGGCTACACCTTC; cdr3_aa: CASSRSGDNYGYTF
d_call: NA; v_call: TRBV20-1; clone_size: NA; j_call: TRBJ2-7; cdr3_nt: TGCAGTGCTAGTTCCCGACAGGTATGGGAAGACGAGCAGTACTTC; cdr3_aa: CSASSRQVWEDEQYF
d_call: NA; v_call: TRBV6-2/TRBV6-3; clone_size: many; j_call: TRBJ2-2; cdr3_nt: TGTGCCAGCAGTTACTCGAGCAGAGGACTAACGAACACCGGGGAGCTGTTTTTT; cdr3_aa: CASSYSSRGLTNTGELFF
d_call: TRBD1; v_call: TRBV11-2; clone_size: NA; j_call: TRBJ2-5; cdr3_nt: TGTGCCAGCAGCTCCCGGACAGGGGCCCAAGAGACCCAGTACTTC; cdr3_aa: CASSSRTGAQETQYF
d_call: NA; v_call: TRBV5-1; clone_size: many; j_call: TRBJ1-1; cdr3_nt: TGCGCCAGCAGCTTGGGTCAGCAGGCCACTGAAGCTTTCTTT; cdr3_aa: CASSLGQQATEAFF
d_call: NA; v_call: TRBV5-1; clone_size: many; j_call: TRBJ1-2; cdr3_nt: TGCGCCAGCAGCCTGAGACAGGAACCTAACTATGGCTACACCTTC; cdr3_aa: CASSLRQEPNYGYTF
d_call: NA; v_call: TRBV10-3; clone_size: many; j_call: TRBJ1-3; cdr3_nt: TGTGCCATCAGTGAGTCGGGGAGACGGCTCTCTGGAAACACCATATATTTT; cdr3_aa: CAISESGRRLSGNTIYF
d_call: NA; v_call: TRBV25-1; clone_size: many; j_call: TRBJ2-5; cdr3_nt: TGTGCCAGCAGTGTCCCCGGCCAAGAGACCCAGTACTTC; cdr3_aa: CASSVPGQETQYF
d_call: TRBD1; v_call: TRBV6-5; clone_size: NA; j_call: TRBJ1-4; cdr3_nt: TGTGCCAGCAGTTCCCTTATCTCAGGGGGCCGAGAAAAACTGTTTTTT; cdr3_aa: CASSSLISGGREKLFF
d_call: TRBD2; v_call: TRBV20-1; clone_size: many; j_call: TRBJ2-1; cdr3_nt: TGCAGTGCTAGAGCTGAACTAGCGGGGGTAAATGAGCAGTTCTTC; cdr3_aa: CSARAELAGVNEQFF
d_call: NA; v_call: TRBV19; clone_size: many; j_call: TRBJ2-3; cdr3_nt: TGTGCCAGTAACCCGACAGGCACAGATACGCAGTATTTT; cdr3_aa: CASNPTGTDTQYF
d_call: NA; v_call: TRBV15; clone_size: NA; j_call: TRBJ2-5; cdr3_nt: TGTGCCACCAGGGAAGGGTACCAAGAGACCCAGTACTTC; cdr3_aa: CATREGYQETQYF
d_call: NA; v_call: TRBV3-1; clone_size: many; j_call: TRBJ2-7; cdr3_nt: TGTGCCAGCTCCCGGGACCGACACTACGAGCAGTACTTC; cdr3_aa: CASSRDRHYEQYF
d_call: TRBD1; v_call: TRBV19; clone_size: many; j_call: TRBJ1-1; cdr3_nt: TGTGCCAGTAGTATTGGACAGGGGGCGGAGACTGAAGCTTTCTTT; cdr3_aa: CASSIGQGAETEAFF
d_call: TRBD2; v_call: TRBV11-2; clone_size: many; j_call: TRBJ2-7; cdr3_nt: TGTGCCAGCAGCCGGGGGGACTACTACGAGCAGTACTTC; cdr3_aa: CASSRGDYYEQYF
d_call: NA; v_call: TRBV9; clone_size: few; j_call: TRBJ2-2; cdr3_nt: NA; cdr3_aa: CASSKGAENTGELFFF
d_call: NA; v_call: TRBV27; clone_size: NA; j_call: TRBJ2-3; cdr3_nt: TGTGCCAGCAGTTTGAAATTGGAGACAGATACGCAGTATTTT; cdr3_aa: CASSLKLETDTQYF
d_call: TRBD1; v_call: TRBV15; clone_size: many; j_call: TRBJ1-2; cdr3_nt: TGTGCCACCAGCGCCGGCAACAGGGGTAGCTATGGCTACACCTTC; cdr3_aa: CATSAGNRGSYGYTF
d_call: TRBD2; v_call: TRBV20-1; clone_size: many; j_call: TRBJ2-7; cdr3_nt: TGCAGTGCTGCCGGGACTAGTCTGTTCGAGCAGTACTTC; cdr3_aa: CSAAGTSLFEQYF
d_call: TRBD1; v_call: TRBV20-1; clone_size: many; j_call: TRBJ1-6; cdr3_nt: TGCAGTGCTGGATTACAGGGGCTGATGGGAGATGAGAGAAGTCCCACCCTCCACTTT; cdr3_aa: CSAGLQGLMGDERSPTLHF
d_call: NA; v_call: TRBV29-1; clone_size: many; j_call: TRBJ2-3; cdr3_nt: TGCAGCGAATGGAGCACAGATACGCAGTATTTT; cdr3_aa: CSEWSTDTQYF
d_call: NA; v_call: TRBV29-1; clone_size: many; j_call: TRBJ2-7; cdr3_nt: TGCAGCGGGGGATCGGGCCACGAGCAGTACTTC; cdr3_aa: CSGGSGHEQYF
d_call: NA; v_call: TRBV7-2; clone_size: many; j_call: TRBJ2-7; cdr3_nt: TGTGCCAGCAGCTTAGGTCGGAGGGGGTCCCTCGAGCAGTACTTC; cdr3_aa: CASSLGRRGSLEQYF
d_call: NA; v_call: TRBV5-5; clone_size: many; j_call: TRBJ2-1; cdr3_nt: TGTGCCAGCAGCTTGGCCAGCGGGCGCTCCTACAATGAGCAGTTCTTC; cdr3_aa: CASSLASGRSYNEQFF
d_call: NA; v_call: TRBV19; clone_size: many; j_call: TRBJ2-1; cdr3_nt: TGTGCCAGTAGTATTGGAGTGGACTGGCAGAACAATGAGCAGTTCTTC; cdr3_aa: CASSIGVDWQNNEQFF
d_call: NA; v_call: TRBV18; clone_size: few; j_call: TRBJ2-5; cdr3_nt: TGTGCCAGCTCACCATCGGGCAGCCAAGAGACCCAGTACTTC; cdr3_aa: CASSPSGSQETQYF
d_call: TRBD2; v_call: TRBV25-1; clone_size: NA; j_call: TRBJ2-3; cdr3_nt: TGTGCCAGCAGTGAATACACACTAGCGGGTGGCACAGATACGCAGTATTTT; cdr3_aa: CASSEYTLAGGTDTQYF
d_call: NA; v_call: TRBV4-1; clone_size: many; j_call: TRBJ1-3; cdr3_nt: TGCGCCAGCAGCCCCATCCGGGGAATTCACTCTGGAAACACCATATATTTT; cdr3_aa: CASSPIRGIHSGNTIYF
d_call: NA; v_call: TRBV7-3; clone_size: many; j_call: TRBJ2-6; cdr3_nt: TGTGCCAGCAGCCCCTCTGGGGCCAACGTCCTGACTTTC; cdr3_aa: CASSPSGANVLTF
d_call: TRBD2; v_call: TRBV27; clone_size: many; j_call: TRBJ2-5; cdr3_nt: TGTGCCAGCAGTTTATACTCTAGCGGGAGTCGGAAAGAGACCCAGTACTTC; cdr3_aa: CASSLYSSGSRKETQYF
d_call: TRBD2; v_call: TRBV12-3/TRBV12-4; clone_size: few; j_call: TRBJ2-7; cdr3_nt: TGTGCCAGCAGTTTGGTCGCGGGGGGCGATTACGAGCAGTACTTC; cdr3_aa: CASSLVAGGDYEQYF
d_call: NA; v_call: TRBV5-6; clone_size: once; j_call: TRBJ2-1; cdr3_nt: TGTGCCAGCAGTTCCGTCCCCCTCAACTATGAGCAGTTCTTC; cdr3_aa: CASSSVPLNYEQFF
d_call: NA; v_call: TRBV7-9; clone_size: many; j_call: TRBJ2-3; cdr3_nt: TGTGCCAGCAGCGTAAAATTGGATACGCAGTATTTT; cdr3_aa: CASSVKLDTQYF
d_call: TRBD2; v_call: TRBV4-3; clone_size: many; j_call: TRBJ2-6; cdr3_nt: TGCGCCAGCAGCCAAGCCCCCAGGACTAGCGGGGAGAGGGCTGGGGCCAACGTCCTGACTTTC; cdr3_aa: CASSQAPRTSGERAGANVLTF
d_call: TRBD2; v_call: TRBV9; clone_size: NA; j_call: TRBJ2-1; cdr3_nt: TGTGCCAGCAGCGACGGGGGGGGGCCGGGGAATGAGCAGTTCTTC; cdr3_aa: CASSDGGGPGNEQFF
d_call: TRBD2; v_call: TRBV11-2; clone_size: many; j_call: TRBJ2-7; cdr3_nt: TGTGCCAGCACCCTACCCAGGGCTAGCGGGAACTACGAGCAGTACTTC; cdr3_aa: CASTLPRASGNYEQYF
d_call: TRBD2; v_call: TRBV6-2/TRBV6-3; clone_size: many; j_call: TRBJ2-5; cdr3_nt: TGTGCCAGCAGTTACTCGAGATGGTTAGCGGGAGGCCCGCGGGAGACCCAGTACTTC; cdr3_aa: CASSYSRWLAGGPRETQYF
d_call: TRBD1; v_call: TRBV5-1; clone_size: many; j_call: TRBJ1-1; cdr3_nt: TGCGCCAGCAGCCGAACTGGGGACAGCCGGAACACTGAAGCTTTCTTT; cdr3_aa: CASSRTGDSRNTEAFF
d_call: TRBD2; v_call: TRBV19; clone_size: many; j_call: TRBJ2-7; cdr3_nt: TGTGCCAGTAGTACGAGCGGGAGGTCCTACGAGCAGTACTTC; cdr3_aa: CASSTSGRSYEQYF
d_call: TRBD1; v_call: TRBV13; clone_size: NA; j_call: TRBJ2-3; cdr3_nt: TGTGCCAGCAGCTTATCTAGGGGGCACGGGTCAGATACGCAGTATTTT; cdr3_aa: CASSLSRGHGSDTQYF
d_call: TRBD1; v_call: TRBV27; clone_size: few; j_call: TRBJ2-1; cdr3_nt: TGTGCCAGCAGCTCACCGGGACAGGGGGCCAATGAGCAGTTCTTC; cdr3_aa: CASSSPGQGANEQFF
d_call: TRBD2; v_call: TRBV6-2/TRBV6-3; clone_size: many; j_call: TRBJ2-7; cdr3_nt: TGTGCCAGCAGTATCGGCAGGGACTACCGATACGAGCAGTACTTC; cdr3_aa: CASSIGRDYRYEQYF
d_call: TRBD1; v_call: TRBV11-2; clone_size: many; j_call: TRBJ1-1; cdr3_nt: TGTGCCAGCAGCTTAGTTTTTACAGGGGCTGAAGCTTTCTTT; cdr3_aa: CASSLVFTGAEAFF
d_call: TRBD2; v_call: TRBV19; clone_size: once; j_call: TRBJ2-2; cdr3_nt: TGTGCCAGTAGTACCCGCCGAGCCGGGACTAGCCCCGGGGAGCTGTTTTTT; cdr3_aa: CASSTRRAGTSPGELFF
d_call: NA; v_call: TRBV29-1; clone_size: NA; j_call: TRBJ2-7; cdr3_nt: TGCAGCGTTGCGTTCGGAGCGGGTGGCCCCTACGAGCAGTACTTC; cdr3_aa: CSVAFGAGGPYEQYF
d_call: NA; v_call: TRBV3-1; clone_size: NA; j_call: TRBJ1-2; cdr3_nt: TGTGCCAGCAGCCACACAAAGACAGCCCTTAACTATGGCTACACCTTC; cdr3_aa: CASSHTKTALNYGYTF